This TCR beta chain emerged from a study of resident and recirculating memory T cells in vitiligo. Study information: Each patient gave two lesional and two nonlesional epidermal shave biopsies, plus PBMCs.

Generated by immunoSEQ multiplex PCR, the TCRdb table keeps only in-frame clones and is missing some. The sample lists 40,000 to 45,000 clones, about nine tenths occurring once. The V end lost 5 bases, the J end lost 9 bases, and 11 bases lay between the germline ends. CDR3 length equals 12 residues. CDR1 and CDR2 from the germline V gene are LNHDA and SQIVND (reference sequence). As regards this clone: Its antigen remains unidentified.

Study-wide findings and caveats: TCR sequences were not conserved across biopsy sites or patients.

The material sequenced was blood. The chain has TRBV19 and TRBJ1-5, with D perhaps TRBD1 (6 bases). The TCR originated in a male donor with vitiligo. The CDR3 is CASSPRGAPQHF. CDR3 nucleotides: TGTGCCAGTAGTCCCAGGGGAGCGCCCCAGCATTTT.